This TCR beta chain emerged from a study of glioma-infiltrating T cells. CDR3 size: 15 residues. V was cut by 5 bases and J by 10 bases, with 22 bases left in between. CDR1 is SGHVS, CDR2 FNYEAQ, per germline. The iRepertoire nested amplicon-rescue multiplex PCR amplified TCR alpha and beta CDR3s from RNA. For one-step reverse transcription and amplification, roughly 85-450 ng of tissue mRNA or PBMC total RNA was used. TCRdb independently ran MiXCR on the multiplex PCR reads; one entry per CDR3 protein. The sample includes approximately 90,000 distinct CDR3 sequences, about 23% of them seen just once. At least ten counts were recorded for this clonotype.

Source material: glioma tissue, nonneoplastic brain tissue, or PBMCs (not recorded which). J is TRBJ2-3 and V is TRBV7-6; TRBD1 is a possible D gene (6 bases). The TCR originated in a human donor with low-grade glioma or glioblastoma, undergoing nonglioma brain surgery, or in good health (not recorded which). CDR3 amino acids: CASSPTVASKGAQYF. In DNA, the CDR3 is TGTGCCAGCAGCCCAACCGTGGCGAGTAAGGGGGCGCAGTATTTT.